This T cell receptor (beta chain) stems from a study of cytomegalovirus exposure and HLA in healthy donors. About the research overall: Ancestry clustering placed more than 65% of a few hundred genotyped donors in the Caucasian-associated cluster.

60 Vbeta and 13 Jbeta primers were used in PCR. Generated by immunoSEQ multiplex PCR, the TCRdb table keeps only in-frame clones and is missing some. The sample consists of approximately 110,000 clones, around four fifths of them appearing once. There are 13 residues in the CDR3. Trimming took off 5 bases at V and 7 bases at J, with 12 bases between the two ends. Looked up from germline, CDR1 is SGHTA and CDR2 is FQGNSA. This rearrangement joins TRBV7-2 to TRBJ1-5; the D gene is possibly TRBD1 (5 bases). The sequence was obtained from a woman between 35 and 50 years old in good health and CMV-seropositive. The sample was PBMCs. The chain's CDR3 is CASSIQVRQPQHF. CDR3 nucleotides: TGTGCCAGCAGCATACAGGTCCGGCAGCCCCAGCATTTT.